This T cell receptor (beta chain) was identified in a study of T cell changes during pregnancy in multiple sclerosis (dated by TCRdb to between 2018 and 2021). The study in broad terms: The study examined how the T cell repertoire changed over the course of pregnancy in women with multiple sclerosis.

As regards this clone: Its target antigen remains unknown. Qualities for individual bases were not recorded, and no much larger clone is one base off. This sample includes further DNA sequences coding for the same CDR3.

V and J lose 2 bases and 6 bases, and a span of 14 bases separates them. The germline V gene gives CDR1 as MNHEY and CDR2 as SVGAGI. The CDR3 holds 16 amino acids from the cysteine to the phenylalanine. The sequence is cut down to CDR3 DNA, 48 bases in frame from base 1. Library preparation employed the immunoSEQ multiplex PCR assay. The table was pulled from immuneACCESS by TCRdb, which kept in-frame rearrangements only. Such tables lose some clones; where checked, under half of the loss comes from unresolved V genes, and the rest has no known cause. A total of about 72,000 clones appear in this sample, roughly 91% of them only once. Around 0.64% of the sample belongs to the ten largest clones.

The sequencing here drew on peripheral blood, taken in the third trimester of pregnancy. The source of this sequence is a female donor in good health, enrolled as a control in a pregnancy study. The chain is encoded by TRBV6-5 joined to TRBJ1-6; TRBD1 is a weak D gene call, 5 bases matching. The nucleotide sequence reads TGTGCCAGCAGTTACAGTCCTGGTCAGGGTAATTCACCCCTCCACTTT. Its protein is CASSYSPGQGNSPLHF.